This T cell receptor beta chain was found in a study of blood T cell repertoires in COVID-19. Germline CDR1 SEHNR, CDR2 FQNEAQ (reference sequence). Trimming at V came to 4 bases and at J to 1 base, leaving 8 bases not matched to a gene. The length of the CDR3 is 16 residues. Sequencing used immunoSEQ multiplex PCR; TCRdb keeps in-frame clones, though not all of them. The profile covers around 250,000 clones, with about 88% appearing a single time and under 2% taken by the ten largest. What the recovered Cohort 3 donors had was two negative PCRs, clearance, or symptom resolution. This TCR derives from a woman aged 50 to 60 who had recovered from COVID-19. The chain uses TRBV7-9 and TRBJ2-7, with 9 nucleotides matching TRBD1. The sample comprised PBMCs or T cells enriched from blood (not recorded which). The DNA of the CDR3 is TGTGCCAGCAGCTGGTCCCGGGACAGGGCTTCCTACGAGCAGTACTTC. Amino acids: CASSWSRDRASYEQYF.